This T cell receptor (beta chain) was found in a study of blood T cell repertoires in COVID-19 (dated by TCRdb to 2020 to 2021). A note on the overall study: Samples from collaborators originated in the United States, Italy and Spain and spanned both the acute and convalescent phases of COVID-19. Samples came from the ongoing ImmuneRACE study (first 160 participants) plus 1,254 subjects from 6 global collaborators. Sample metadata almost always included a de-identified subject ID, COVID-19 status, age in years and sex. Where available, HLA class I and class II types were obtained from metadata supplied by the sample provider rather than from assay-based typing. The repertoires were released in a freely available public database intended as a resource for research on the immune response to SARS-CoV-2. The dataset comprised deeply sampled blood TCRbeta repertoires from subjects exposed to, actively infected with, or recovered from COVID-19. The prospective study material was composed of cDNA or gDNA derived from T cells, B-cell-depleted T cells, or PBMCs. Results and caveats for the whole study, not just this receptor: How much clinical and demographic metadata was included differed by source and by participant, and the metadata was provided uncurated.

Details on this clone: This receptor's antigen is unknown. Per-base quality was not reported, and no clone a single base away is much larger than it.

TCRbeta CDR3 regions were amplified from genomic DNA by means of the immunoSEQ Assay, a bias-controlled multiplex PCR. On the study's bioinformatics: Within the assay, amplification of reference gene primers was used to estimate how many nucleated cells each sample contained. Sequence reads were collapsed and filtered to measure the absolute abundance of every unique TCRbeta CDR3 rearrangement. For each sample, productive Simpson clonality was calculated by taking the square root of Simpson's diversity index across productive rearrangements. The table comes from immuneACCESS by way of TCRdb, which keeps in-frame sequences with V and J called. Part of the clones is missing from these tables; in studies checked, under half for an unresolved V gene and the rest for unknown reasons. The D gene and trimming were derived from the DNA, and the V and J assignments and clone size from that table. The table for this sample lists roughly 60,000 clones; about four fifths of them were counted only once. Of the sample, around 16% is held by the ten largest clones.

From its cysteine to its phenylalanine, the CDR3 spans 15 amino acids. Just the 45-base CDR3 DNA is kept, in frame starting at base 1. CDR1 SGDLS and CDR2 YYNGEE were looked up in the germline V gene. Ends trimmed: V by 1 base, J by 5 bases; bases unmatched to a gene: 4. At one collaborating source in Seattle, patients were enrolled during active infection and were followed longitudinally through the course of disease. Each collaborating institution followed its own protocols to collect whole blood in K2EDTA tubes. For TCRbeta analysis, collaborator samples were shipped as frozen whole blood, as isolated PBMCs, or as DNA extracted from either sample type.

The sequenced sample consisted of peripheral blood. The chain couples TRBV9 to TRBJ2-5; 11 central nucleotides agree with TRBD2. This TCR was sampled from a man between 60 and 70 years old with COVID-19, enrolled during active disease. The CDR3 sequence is CASSVSTSGVETQYF. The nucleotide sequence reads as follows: TGTGCCAGCAGCGTATCGACTAGCGGGGTGGAGACCCAGTACTTC.